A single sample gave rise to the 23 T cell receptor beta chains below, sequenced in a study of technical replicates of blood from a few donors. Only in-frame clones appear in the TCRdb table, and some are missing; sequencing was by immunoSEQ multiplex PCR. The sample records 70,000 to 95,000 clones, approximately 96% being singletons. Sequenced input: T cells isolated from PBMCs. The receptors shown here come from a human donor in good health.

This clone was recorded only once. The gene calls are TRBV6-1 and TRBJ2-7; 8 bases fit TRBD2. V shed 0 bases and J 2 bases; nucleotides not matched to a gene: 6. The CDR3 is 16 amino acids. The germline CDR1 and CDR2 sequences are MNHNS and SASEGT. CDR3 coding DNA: TGTGCCAGCAGTGAAGCATTGACGGGAGGGCCCTACGAGCAGTACTTC. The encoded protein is CASSEALTGGPYEQYF.

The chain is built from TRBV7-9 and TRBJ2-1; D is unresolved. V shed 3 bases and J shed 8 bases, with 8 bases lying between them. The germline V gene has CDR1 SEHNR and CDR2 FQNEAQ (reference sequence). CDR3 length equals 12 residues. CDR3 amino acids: CASSFSPDEQFF. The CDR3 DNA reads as TGTGCCAGCAGCTTTTCTCCCGATGAGCAGTTCTTC.

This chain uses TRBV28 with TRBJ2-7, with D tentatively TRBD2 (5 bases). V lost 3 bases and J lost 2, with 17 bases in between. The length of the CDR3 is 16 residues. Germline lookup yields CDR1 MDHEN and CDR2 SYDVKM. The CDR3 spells CASSLNRNRDAYEQYF. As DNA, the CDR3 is TGTGCCAGCAGTTTGAATCGTAACCGGGATGCCTACGAGCAGTACTTC. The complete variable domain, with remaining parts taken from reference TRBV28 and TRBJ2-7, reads DVKVTQSSRYLVKRTGEKVFLECVQDMDHENMFWYRQDPGLGLRLIYFSYDVKMKEKGDIPEGYSVSREKKERFSLILESASTNQTSMYLCASSLNRNRDAYEQYFGPGTRLTVT.

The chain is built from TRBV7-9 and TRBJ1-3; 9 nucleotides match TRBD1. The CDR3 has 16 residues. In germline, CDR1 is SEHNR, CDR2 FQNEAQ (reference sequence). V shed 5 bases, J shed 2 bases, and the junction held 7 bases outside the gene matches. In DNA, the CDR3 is TGTGCCAGCAGCCAAATAACAGGGGGCACTGGAAACACCATATATTTT. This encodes CASSQITGGTGNTIYF.

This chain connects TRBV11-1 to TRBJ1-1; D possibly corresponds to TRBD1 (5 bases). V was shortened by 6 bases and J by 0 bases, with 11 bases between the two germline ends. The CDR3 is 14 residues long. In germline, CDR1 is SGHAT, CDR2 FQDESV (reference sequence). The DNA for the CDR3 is TGTGCCAGCAGTATGGACATATTGAACACTGAAGCTTTCTTT. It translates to CASSMDILNTEAFF. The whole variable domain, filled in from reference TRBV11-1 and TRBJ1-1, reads EAEVAQSPRYKITEKSQAVAFWCDPISGHATLYWYRQILGQGPELLVQFQDESVVDDSQLPKDRFSAERLKGVDSTLKIQPAELGDSAMYLCASSMDILNTEAFFGQGTRLTVV.

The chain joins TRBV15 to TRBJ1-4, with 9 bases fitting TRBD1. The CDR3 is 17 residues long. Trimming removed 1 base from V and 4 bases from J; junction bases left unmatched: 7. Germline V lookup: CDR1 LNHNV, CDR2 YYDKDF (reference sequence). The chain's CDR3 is CATSRGTGDSHNEKLFF. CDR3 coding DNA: TGTGCCACCAGCAGAGGGACAGGGGATTCCCATAATGAAAAACTGTTTTTT.

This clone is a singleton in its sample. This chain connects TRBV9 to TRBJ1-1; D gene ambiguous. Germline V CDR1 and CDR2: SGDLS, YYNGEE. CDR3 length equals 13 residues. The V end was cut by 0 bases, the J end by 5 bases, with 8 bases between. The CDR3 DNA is TGTGCCAGCAGCGTAGCTTCCGGGACTGAAGCTTTCTTT. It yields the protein CASSVASGTEAFF.

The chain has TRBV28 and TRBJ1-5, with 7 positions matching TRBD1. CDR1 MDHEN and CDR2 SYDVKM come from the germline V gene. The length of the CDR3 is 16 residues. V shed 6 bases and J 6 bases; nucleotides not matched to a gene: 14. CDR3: CASSTGAGRFGQPQHF. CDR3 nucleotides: TGTGCCAGCAGCACAGGGGCAGGGCGATTCGGTCAGCCCCAGCATTTT.

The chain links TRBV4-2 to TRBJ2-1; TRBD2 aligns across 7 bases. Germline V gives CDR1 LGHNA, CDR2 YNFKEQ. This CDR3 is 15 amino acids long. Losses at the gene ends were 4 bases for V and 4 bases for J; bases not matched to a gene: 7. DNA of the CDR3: TGTGCCAGCAGCCGAGGGACTACATCTTACAATGAGCAGTTCTTC. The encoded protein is CASSRGTTSYNEQFF.

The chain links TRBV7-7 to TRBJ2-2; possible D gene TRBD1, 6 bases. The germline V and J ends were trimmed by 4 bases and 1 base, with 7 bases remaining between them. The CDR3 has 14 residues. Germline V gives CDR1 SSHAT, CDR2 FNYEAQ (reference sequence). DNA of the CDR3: TGTGCCAGCAGCTGGACAGAGAACACCGGGGAGCTGTTTTTT. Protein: CASSWTENTGELFF.

CDR3 nucleotide sequence: TGCGCCAGCAGTGGACTAGCGCCCCTCTACGAGCAGTACTTC. Amino acids: CASSGLAPLYEQYF. This rearrangement joins TRBV10-1 to TRBJ2-7, with 8 bases that match TRBD2. The CDR3 is made up of 14 amino acids. CDR1 is WNHNN, CDR2 SYGVQD, per germline (reference sequence). V shed 4 bases and J 3 bases; nucleotides not matched to a gene: 5.

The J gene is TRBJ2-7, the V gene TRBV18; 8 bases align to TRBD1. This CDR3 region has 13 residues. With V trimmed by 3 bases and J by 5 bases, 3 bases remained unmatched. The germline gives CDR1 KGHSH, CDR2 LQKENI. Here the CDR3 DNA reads TGTGCCAGCTCACCGGACAGGGTCAACGAGCAGTACTTC. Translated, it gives CASSPDRVNEQYF.

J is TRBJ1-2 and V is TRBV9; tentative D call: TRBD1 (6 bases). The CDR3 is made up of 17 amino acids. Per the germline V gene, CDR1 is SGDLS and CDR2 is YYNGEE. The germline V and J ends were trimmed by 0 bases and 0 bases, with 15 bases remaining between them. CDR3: CASSVADRLTSNYGYTF. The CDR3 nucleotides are TGTGCCAGCAGCGTAGCTGACAGGCTAACCTCTAACTATGGCTACACCTTC.

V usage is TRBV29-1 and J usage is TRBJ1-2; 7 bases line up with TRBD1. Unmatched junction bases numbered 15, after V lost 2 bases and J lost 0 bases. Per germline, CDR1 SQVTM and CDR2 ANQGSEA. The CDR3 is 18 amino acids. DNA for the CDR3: TGCAGCGTTGAATTACCGGGACAGAGAATTAAAGCTAACTATGGCTACACCTTC. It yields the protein CSVELPGQRIKANYGYTF.

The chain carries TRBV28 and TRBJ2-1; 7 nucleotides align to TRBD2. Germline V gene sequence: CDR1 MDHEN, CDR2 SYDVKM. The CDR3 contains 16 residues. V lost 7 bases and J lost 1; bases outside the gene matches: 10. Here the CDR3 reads CASTQGGLYSYNEQFF. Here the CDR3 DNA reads TGTGCCAGCACCCAGGGAGGGCTCTATTCCTACAATGAGCAGTTCTTC.

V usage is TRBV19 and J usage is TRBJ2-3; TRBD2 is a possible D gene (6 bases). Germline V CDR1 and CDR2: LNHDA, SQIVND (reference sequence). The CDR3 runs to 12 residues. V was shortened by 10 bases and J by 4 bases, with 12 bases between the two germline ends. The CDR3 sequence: CATLGGPDTQYF. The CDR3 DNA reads TGTGCCACCCTAGGAGGGCCAGATACGCAGTATTTT.

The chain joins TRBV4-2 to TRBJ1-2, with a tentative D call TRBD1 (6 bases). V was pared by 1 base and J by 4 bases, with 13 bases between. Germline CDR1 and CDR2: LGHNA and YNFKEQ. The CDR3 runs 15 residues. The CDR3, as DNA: TGTGCCAGCAGCCAAGGGGACACGGAAATCTATGGCTACACCTTC. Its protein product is CASSQGDTEIYGYTF.

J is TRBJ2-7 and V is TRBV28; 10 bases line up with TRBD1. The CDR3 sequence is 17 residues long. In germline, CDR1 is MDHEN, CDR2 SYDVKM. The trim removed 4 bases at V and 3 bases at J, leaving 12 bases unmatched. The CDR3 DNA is TGTGCCAGCAGTTCCCCGGGACAGGGGATAGGGAGCTACGAGCAGTACTTC. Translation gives CASSSPGQGIGSYEQYF.

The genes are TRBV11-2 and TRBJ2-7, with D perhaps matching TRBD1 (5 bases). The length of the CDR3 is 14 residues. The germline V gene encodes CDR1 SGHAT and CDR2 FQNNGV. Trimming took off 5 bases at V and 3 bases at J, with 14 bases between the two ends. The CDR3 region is CASSPGQDFYEQYF. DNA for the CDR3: TGTGCCAGCAGCCCAGGGCAGGATTTCTACGAGCAGTACTTC.

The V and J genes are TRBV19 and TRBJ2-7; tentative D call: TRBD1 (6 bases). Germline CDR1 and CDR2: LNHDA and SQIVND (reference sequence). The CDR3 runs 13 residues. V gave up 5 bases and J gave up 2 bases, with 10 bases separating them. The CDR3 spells CASSSGVTYEQYF. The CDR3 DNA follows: TGTGCCAGTAGTTCAGGGGTCACCTACGAGCAGTACTTC.

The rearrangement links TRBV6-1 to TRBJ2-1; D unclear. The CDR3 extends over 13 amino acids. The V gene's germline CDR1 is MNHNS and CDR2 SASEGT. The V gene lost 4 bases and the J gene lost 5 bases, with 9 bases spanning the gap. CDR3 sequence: CASSAFRDNEQFF. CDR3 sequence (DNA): TGTGCCAGCAGTGCCTTCCGGGACAATGAGCAGTTCTTC.

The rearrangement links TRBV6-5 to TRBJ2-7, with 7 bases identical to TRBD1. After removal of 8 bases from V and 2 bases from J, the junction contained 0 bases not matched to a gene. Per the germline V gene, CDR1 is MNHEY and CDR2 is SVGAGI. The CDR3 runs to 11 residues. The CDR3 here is CASQGAYEQYF. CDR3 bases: TGTGCCAGCCAGGGGGCCTACGAGCAGTACTTC.

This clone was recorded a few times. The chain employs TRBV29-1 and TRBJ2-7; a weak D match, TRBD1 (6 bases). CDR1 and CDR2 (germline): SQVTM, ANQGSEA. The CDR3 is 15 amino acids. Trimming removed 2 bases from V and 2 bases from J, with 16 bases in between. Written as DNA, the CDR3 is TGCAGCGTTGAAATTGGTGGGGGACACCCCTACGAGCAGTACTTC. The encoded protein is CSVEIGGGHPYEQYF.